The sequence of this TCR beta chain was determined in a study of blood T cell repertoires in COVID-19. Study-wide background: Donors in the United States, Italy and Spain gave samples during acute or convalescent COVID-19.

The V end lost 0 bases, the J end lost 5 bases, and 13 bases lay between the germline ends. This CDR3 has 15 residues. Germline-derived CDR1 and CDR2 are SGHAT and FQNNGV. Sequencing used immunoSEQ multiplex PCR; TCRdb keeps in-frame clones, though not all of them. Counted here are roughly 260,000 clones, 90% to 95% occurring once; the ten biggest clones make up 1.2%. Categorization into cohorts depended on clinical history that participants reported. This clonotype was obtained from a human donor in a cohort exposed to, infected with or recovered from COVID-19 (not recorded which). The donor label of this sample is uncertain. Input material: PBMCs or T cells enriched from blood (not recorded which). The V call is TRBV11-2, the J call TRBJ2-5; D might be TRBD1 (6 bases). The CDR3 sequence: CASSLEGALGETQYF. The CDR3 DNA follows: TGTGCCAGCAGCTTAGAGGGGGCCCTCGGGGAGACCCAGTACTTC.